Listed here is a single T cell receptor beta chain. The sample originates from a study of T-cell reconstitution after alpha-beta-depleted transplantation in children. The germline V gene encodes CDR1 SQVTM and CDR2 ANQGSEA. The CDR3 covers 15 residues. V was cut by 4 bases and J by 1 base, with 15 bases left in between. Preparing the TCRbeta library involved the use of unique molecular identifiers. TCRdb passed the PCR reads through MiXCR, listing each CDR3 protein once. Here the sample spans about 370,000 distinct CDR3 sequences, around 20% being singletons. The receptor comes from a human donor who donated a stem cell graft to a child with acute myeloid leukemia. J is TRBJ2-3 and V is TRBV29-1; tentatively, D is TRBD2 (6 bases). Sequenced material: PBMCs from the stem cell graft donor, taken from the stem cell graft. The CDR3 DNA is TGCAGCGTTGGTAGCGGCCTAGTGGGCACAGATACGCAGTATTTT. Protein product: CSVGSGLVGTDTQYF.